This TCR beta chain stems from a study of graft-versus-host responses after intestinal transplantation. General study results and limits: Allograft clonal ratios (graft-versus-host to host-versus-graft) were high in patients who had graft-donor T cell macrochimerism.

TCRdb's copy holds only in-frame clones and misses some; the assay was immunoSEQ multiplex PCR. The sample lists roughly 93,000 clones, 92% occurring once. Trimming shortened V by 1 base and J by 0 bases, and 13 bases separated the two germline ends. The CDR3 is 18 residues long. Germline CDR1 SGHTA, CDR2 FQGNSA. In the case of this clone: What it recognizes is unknown.

This TCR was recovered from a human donor who was the organ donor for an intestinal transplant. This chain links TRBV7-2 with TRBJ1-6; no firm D call. Here the sequenced sample was unstimulated CD8+ T cells sorted from spleen or lymph node cells, taken before transplant. CDR3 in DNA: TGTGCCAGCAGCTTAGAGGTTCCGGCAGGCTCCTATAATTCACCCCTCCACTTT. Protein product: CASSLEVPAGSYNSPLHF.